The 4 T cell receptor beta chains listed next were all sequenced from one sample in a study of cytomegalovirus exposure and HLA in healthy donors. This PCR relied on a set of 60 Vbeta primers and 13 Jbeta primers. Clones were sequenced by immunoSEQ multiplex PCR, and TCRdb holds only the in-frame ones, with some missing. The data contain more than 150,000 clones, 70% to 85% of them singletons. Sequences were obtained from PBMCs. These TCRs come from a man aged 18 to 29 in good health and CMV-seronegative.

The chain has TRBV5-1 and TRBJ2-5, with 8 nucleotides matching TRBD2. V was pared by 2 bases and J by 5 bases, with 11 bases of the junction left unmatched. In germline, CDR1 is SGHRS, CDR2 YFSETQ. This CDR3 comprises 16 residues. CDR3 loop: CASSLGSGGLWETQYF. The CDR3 region has the DNA TGCGCCAGCAGCTTAGGGAGCGGGGGACTCTGGGAGACCCAGTACTTC.

The chain links TRBV9 to TRBJ2-3, with unresolved D. Germline V CDR1 and CDR2: SGDLS, YYNGEE. Trimming pared 3 bases from V and 5 bases from J, leaving 4 bases between. CDR3 length: 11 amino acids. The DNA for the CDR3 is TGTGCCAGCAGCGCCAAAGATACGCAGTATTTT. It is translated as CASSAKDTQYF.

J is TRBJ2-1 and V is TRBV18, with TRBD1 as a possible D gene (6 bases). The CDR3 is 12 residues long. CDR1 KGHSH and CDR2 LQKENI come from the germline V gene. Trimming took 3 bases from V and 15 from J, leaving 15 bases between them. The CDR3 nucleotides are TGTGCCAGCTCACCCCTTCAGGACAGAGCGTTCTTC. Protein sequence: CASSPLQDRAFF.

The V call is TRBV5-1, the J call TRBJ2-7; 7 positions agree with TRBD1. This CDR3 contains 15 residues. J lost 0 bases, V lost 4 bases, and 7 bases had no gene match. The germline V gene has CDR1 SGHRS and CDR2 YFSETQ. Here the CDR3 DNA reads TGCGCCAGCAGCCCAGCGGACAGGAGCTCCTACGAGCAGTACTTC. It encodes CASSPADRSSYEQYF.